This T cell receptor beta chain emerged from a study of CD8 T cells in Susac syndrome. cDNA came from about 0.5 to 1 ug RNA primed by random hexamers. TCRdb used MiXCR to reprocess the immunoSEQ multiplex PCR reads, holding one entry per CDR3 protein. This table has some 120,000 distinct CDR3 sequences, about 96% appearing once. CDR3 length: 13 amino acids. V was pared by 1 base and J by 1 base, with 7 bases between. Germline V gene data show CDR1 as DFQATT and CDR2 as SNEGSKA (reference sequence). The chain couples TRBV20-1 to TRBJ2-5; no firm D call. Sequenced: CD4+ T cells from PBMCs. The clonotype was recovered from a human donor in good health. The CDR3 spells CSARAFRQETQYF. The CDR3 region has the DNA TGCAGTGCTAGAGCGTTCCGCCAAGAGACCCAGTACTTC.